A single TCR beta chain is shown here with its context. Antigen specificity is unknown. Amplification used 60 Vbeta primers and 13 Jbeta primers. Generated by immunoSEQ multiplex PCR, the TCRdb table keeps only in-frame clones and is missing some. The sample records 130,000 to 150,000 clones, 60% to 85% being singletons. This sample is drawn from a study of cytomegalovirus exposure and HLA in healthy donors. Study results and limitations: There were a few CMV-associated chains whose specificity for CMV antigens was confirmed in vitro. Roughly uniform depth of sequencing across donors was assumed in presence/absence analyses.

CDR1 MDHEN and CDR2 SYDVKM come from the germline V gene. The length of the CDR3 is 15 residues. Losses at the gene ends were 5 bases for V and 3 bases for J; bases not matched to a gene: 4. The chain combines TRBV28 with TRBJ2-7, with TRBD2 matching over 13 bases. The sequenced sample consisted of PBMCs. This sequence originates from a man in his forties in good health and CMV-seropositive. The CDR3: CASSPGTSGNYEQYF. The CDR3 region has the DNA TGTGCCAGCAGTCCCGGGACTAGCGGGAACTACGAGCAGTACTTC.